This T cell receptor (beta chain) was identified in a study of Ad26.COV2.S vaccination and SARS-CoV-2 variants. Across the study: Sample donor was a member of the COV1001 Ad26.COV2.S trial arm. The study gave Ad26.COV2.S intramuscularly, once or twice 56 days apart.

Specified treatment: around 19 received Ad26.COV2.S at low or high dose, single or two shots; a few received placebo; per-sample allocation not given. Samples came from day 63 after the first vaccine or placebo injection. As concerns this clone: Its antigen is not known.

TCRdb's table, derived via immunoSEQ multiplex PCR, lists solely in-frame clones and lacks some. The sample yields about 410,000 clones, less than 90% seen once. Overall study results and limits: Assessments of TCR breadth and depth may have underestimated the total T cell responses.

Germline CDR1 reads SNHLY; CDR2 reads FYNNEI. The CDR3 runs to 15 residues. V lost 3 bases to trimming and J lost 0 bases, with 12 bases between them. The sequence was collected from a person aged 18-60 years who received the Ad26.COV2.S COVID-19 vaccine or a placebo. The starting material was peripheral blood, obtained in a trial of Ad26.COV2.S vaccine versus placebo. V gene TRBV2 combines with J gene TRBJ2-7; D is perhaps TRBD2 (5 bases). Written as DNA, the CDR3 is TGTGCCAGCAGTGATGGGAGACTCTACTCCTACGAGCAGTACTTC. This sequence encodes CASSDGRLYSYEQYF.